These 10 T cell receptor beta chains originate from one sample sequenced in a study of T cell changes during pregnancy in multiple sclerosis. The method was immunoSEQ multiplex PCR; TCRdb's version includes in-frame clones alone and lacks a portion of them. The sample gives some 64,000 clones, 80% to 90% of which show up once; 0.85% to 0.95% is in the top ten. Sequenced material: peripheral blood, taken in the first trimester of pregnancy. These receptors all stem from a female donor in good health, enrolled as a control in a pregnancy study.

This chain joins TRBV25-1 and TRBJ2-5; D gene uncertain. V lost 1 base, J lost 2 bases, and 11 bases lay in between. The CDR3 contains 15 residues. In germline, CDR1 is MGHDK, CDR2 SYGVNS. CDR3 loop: CASSEFVEPQETQYF. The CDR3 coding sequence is TGTGCCAGCAGTGAATTCGTTGAGCCTCAAGAGACCCAGTACTTC.

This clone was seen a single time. The CDR3 nucleotides are TGCGCCAGCAGCTACTCGGACACCGCCTCTGGAAACACCATATATTTT. Encoded protein: CASSYSDTASGNTIYF. The chain couples TRBV4-1 to TRBJ1-3, with D possibly matching TRBD1 (5 bases). The CDR3 runs to 16 residues. The V gene lost 5 bases and the J gene lost 0 bases, with 14 bases spanning the gap. Germline lookup yields CDR1 MGHRA and CDR2 YSYEKL.

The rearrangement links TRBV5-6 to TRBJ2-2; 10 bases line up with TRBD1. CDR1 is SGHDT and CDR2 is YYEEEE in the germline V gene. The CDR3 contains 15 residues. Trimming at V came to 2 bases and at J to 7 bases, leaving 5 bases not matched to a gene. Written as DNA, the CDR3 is TGTGCCAGCAGCTTAGCCGGGACAGGGGACGGGGAGCTGTTTTTT. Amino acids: CASSLAGTGDGELFF.

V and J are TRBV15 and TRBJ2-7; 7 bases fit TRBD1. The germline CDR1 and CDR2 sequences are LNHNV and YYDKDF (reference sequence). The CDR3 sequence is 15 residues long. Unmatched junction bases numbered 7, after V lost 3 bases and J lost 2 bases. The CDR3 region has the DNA TGTGCCACCAGCAGCCGGGACAGAGCAGCCTACGAGCAGTACTTC. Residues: CATSSRDRAAYEQYF. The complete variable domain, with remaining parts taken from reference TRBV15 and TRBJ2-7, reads DAMVIQNPRYQVTQFGKPVTLSCSQTLNHNVMYWYQQKSSQAPKLLFHYYDKDFNNEADTPDNFQSRRPNTSFCFLDIRSPGLGDTAMYLCATSSRDRAAYEQYFGPGTRLTVT.

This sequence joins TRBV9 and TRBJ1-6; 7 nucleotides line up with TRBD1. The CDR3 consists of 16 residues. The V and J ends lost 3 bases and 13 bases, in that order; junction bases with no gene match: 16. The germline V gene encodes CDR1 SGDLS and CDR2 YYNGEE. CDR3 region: CASSGIDRESSGPLHF. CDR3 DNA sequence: TGTGCCAGCAGCGGAATTGACAGGGAATCTTCTGGGCCCCTCCACTTT.

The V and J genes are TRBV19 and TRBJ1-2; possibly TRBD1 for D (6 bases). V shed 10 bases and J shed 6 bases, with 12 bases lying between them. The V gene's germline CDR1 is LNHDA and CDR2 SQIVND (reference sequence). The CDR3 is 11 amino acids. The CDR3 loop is CATRGADGYTF. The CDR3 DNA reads TGTGCCACCCGGGGGGCGGATGGCTACACCTTC.

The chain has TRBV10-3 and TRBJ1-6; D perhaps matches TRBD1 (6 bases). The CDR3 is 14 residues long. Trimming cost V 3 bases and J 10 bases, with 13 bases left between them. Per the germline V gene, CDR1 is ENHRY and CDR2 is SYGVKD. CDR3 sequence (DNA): TGTGCCATCAGTGAATCAGGGGTGGGCTCACCCCTCCACTTT. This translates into CAISESGVGSPLHF.

In nucleotides, the CDR3 is TGTGCCAGCCGGGACAGGGCCGCAACTAATGAAAAACTGTTTTTT. It yields the protein CASRDRAATNEKLFF. The V call is TRBV19, the J call TRBJ1-4; TRBD1 agrees at 9 bases. CDR1 and CDR2 from the germline V gene are LNHDA and SQIVND (reference sequence). The length of the CDR3 is 15 residues. V lost 9 bases, J lost 0 bases, and 5 bases stayed unmatched. Full variable domain (outside the CDR3, taken from reference TRBV19 and TRBJ1-4): DGGITQSPKYLFRKEGQNVTLSCEQNLNHDAMYWYRQDPGQGLRLIYYSQIVNDFQKGDIAEGYSVSREKKESFPLTVTSAQKNPTAFYLCASRDRAATNEKLFFGSGTQLSVL.

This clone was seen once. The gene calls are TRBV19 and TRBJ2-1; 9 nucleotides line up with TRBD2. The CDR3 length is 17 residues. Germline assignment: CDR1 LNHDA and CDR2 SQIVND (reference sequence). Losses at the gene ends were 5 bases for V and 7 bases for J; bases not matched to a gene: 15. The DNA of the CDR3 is TGTGCCAGTAGTTCCCGTTCGGTAGCGGGGGCTAAGAATGAGCAGTTCTTC. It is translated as CASSSRSVAGAKNEQFF.

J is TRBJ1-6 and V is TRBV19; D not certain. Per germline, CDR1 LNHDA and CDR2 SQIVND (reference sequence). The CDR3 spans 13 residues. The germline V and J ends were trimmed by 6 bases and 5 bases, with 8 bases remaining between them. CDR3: CASSGLNNSPLHF. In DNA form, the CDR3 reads TGTGCCAGTAGCGGACTTAATAATTCACCCCTCCACTTT.